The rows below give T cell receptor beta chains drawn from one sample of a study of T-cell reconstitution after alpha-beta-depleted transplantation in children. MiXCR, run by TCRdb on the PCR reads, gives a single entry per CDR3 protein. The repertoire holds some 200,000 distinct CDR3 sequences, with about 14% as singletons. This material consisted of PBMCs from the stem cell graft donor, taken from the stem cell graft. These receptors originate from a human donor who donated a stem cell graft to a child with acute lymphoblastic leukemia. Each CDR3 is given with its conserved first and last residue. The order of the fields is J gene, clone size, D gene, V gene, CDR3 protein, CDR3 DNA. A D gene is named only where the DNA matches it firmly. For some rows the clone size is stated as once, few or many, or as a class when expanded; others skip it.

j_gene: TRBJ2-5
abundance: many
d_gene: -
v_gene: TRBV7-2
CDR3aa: CASSIWVVETQYF
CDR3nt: TGTGCCAGCAGTATCTGGGTTGTGGAGACCCAGTACTTC

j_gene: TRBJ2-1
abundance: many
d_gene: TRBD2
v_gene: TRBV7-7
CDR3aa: CASSLEVAGGGNEQFF
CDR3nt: TGTGCCAGCAGCTTAGAGGTAGCGGGAGGAGGGAATGAGCAGTTCTTC

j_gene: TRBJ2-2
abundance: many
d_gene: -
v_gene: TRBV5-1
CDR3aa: CASSLGVNTGELFF
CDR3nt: TGCGCCAGCAGCTTGGGAGTGAACACCGGGGAGCTGTTTTTT

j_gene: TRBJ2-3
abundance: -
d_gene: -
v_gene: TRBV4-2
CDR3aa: CASSQDPGTTDTQYF
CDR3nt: TGTGCCAGCAGCCAAGACCCGGGAACTACAGATACGCAGTATTTT

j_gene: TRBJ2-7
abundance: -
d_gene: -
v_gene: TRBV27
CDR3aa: CASSLAGNFHEQYF
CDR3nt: TGTGCCAGCAGTTTAGCGGGAAATTTCCACGAGCAGTACTTC

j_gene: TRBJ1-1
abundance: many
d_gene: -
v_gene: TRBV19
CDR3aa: CASSGGRLLGTEAFF
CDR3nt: TGTGCCAGTAGTGGGGGACGACTGTTAGGCACTGAAGCTTTCTTT

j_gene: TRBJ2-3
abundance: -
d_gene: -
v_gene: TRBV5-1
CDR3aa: CASSRAESLTADTQYF
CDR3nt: TGCGCCAGCAGTCGAGCGGAGAGCTTAACTGCAGATACGCAGTATTTT

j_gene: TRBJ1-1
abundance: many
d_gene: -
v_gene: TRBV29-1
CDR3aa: CSVAPGRTEAFF
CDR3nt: TGCAGCGTTGCTCCGGGACGGACTGAAGCTTTCTTT

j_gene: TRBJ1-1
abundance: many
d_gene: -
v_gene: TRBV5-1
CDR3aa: CASSFQGTGTEAFF
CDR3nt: TGCGCCAGCAGCTTCCAGGGGACGGGAACTGAAGCTTTCTTT

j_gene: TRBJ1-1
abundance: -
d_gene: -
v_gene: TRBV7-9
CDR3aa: CASSLKQSEAFF
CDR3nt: TGTGCCAGCAGCTTAAAACAGAGTGAAGCTTTCTTT

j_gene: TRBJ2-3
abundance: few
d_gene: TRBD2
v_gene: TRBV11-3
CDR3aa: CASSKRSGIEDTQYF
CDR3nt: TGTGCCAGCAGCAAAAGGAGCGGGATCGAAGATACGCAGTATTTT

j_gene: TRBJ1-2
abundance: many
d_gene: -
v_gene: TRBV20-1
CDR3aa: CSAGGGRGPNPYGYTF
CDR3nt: TGCAGTGCAGGGGGAGGCAGGGGCCCGAACCCATATGGCTACACCTTC

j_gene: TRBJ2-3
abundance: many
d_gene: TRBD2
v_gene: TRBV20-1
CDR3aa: CSATPSSGSRYTQYF
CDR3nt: TGCAGTGCTACCCCCTCCAGCGGGAGTCGGTATACGCAGTATTTT

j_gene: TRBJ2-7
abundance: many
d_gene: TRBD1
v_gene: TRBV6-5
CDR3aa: CASSLTGTGSSYEQYF
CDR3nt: TGTGCCAGCAGTTTAACCGGGACAGGGTCATCCTACGAGCAGTACTTC

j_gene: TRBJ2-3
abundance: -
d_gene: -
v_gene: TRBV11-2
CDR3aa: CASSFFGGRGADTQYF
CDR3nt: TGTGCCAGCAGCTTTTTCGGGGGCAGGGGTGCGGATACGCAGTATTTT

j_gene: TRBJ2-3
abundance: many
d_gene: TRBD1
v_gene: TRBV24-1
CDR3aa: CATSRGQDSGDTQYF
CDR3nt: TGTGCCACCAGCCGGGGACAGGATTCCGGGGATACGCAGTATTTT